Presented here are 29 T cell receptor beta chains from one specimen sequenced in a study of technical replicates of blood from a few donors. Assay: immunoSEQ multiplex PCR; the TCRdb copy retains only in-frame clones and omits some. This sample has tens of thousands of clones; over 90% occur once, and the top ten carry under 0.4%. The sequencing input was T cells isolated from PBMCs. These receptors all stem from a human donor in good health.

J is TRBJ2-7 and V is TRBV7-6; TRBD1 aligns across 9 bases. Germline CDR1 and CDR2: SGHVS and FNYEAQ. The CDR3 has 13 amino acids. The V segment lost 11 bases and the J segment 7 bases; nucleotides outside the gene matches: 12. The CDR3 loop is CASGRTGEHEQYF. Written as DNA, the CDR3 is TGTGCCTCCGGTCGGACAGGGGAGCATGAGCAGTACTTC.

The chain has TRBV6-5 and TRBJ1-2, with 9 bases fitting TRBD1. The V segment lost 5 bases and the J segment 5 bases; nucleotides outside the gene matches: 9. Germline CDR1 and CDR2: MNHEY and SVGAGI. The CDR3 is 15 residues long. Written as DNA, the CDR3 is TGTGCCAGCAGTCCGAGCTCGGACAGGGGATATGGCTACACCTTC. Encoded protein: CASSPSSDRGYGYTF.

This rearrangement joins TRBV14 to TRBJ2-4; TRBD2 matches at 7 bases. Per the germline V gene, CDR1 is SGHDN and CDR2 is FVKESK. The V and J ends lost 4 bases and 0 bases, in that order; junction bases with no gene match: 12. This CDR3 has 18 residues. The CDR3 reads CASSPGAGVGLAKNIQYF. The CDR3, as DNA: TGTGCCAGCAGCCCCGGGGCGGGGGTAGGACTAGCCAAAAACATTCAGTACTTC.

The CDR3 reads CASSLAGSSYEQYF. The CDR3 DNA is TGTGCCAGCAGCTTAGCCGGGAGCTCCTACGAGCAGTACTTC. This chain links TRBV7-9 with TRBJ2-7, with D possibly being TRBD2 (6 bases). The CDR3 runs to 14 residues. CDR1 and CDR2 (germline): SEHNR, FQNEAQ (reference sequence). Trimming left V 0 bases short and J 0 bases short, with 6 bases between.

This sequence joins TRBV19 and TRBJ2-7; maybe TRBD2 (6 bases). The CDR3 has 14 amino acids. CDR1 and CDR2 from the germline V gene are LNHDA and SQIVND (reference sequence). The ends were cut back, 0 bases at V and 1 base at J, with 7 bases in the middle. The CDR3 nucleotides read TGTGCCAGTAGTATAGAAAGCGGGTCCTACGAGCAGTACTTC. Translation: CASSIESGSYEQYF.

The gene calls are TRBV4-1 and TRBJ1-4, with TRBD1 matching 9 bases. The length of the CDR3 is 13 residues. The V and J ends lost 6 bases and 6 bases, in that order; junction bases with no gene match: 2. Germline CDR1 and CDR2: MGHRA and YSYEKL. CDR3 coding DNA: TGCGCCAGCAGGGACAGGGGTGATGAAAAACTGTTTTTT. Amino acids: CASRDRGDEKLFF.

The chain combines TRBV27 with TRBJ1-1; D not resolved. The CDR3 contains 14 residues. Trimming took 3 bases from V and 5 from J, leaving 13 bases between them. Germline CDR1 MNHEY, CDR2 SMNVEV (reference sequence). CDR3 sequence: CASSLNLLSTEAFF. In DNA, the CDR3 is TGTGCCAGCAGTTTGAACCTACTCTCAACTGAAGCTTTCTTT.

This chain connects TRBV19 to TRBJ2-3; 10 nucleotides match TRBD1. V lost 6 bases, J lost 4 bases, and 4 bases stayed unmatched. CDR1 LNHDA and CDR2 SQIVND come from the germline V gene (reference sequence). The CDR3 spans 14 residues. The CDR3 is CASRPGQGPDTQYF. The CDR3 DNA is TGTGCCAGTAGGCCGGGACAGGGGCCAGATACGCAGTATTTT.

The chain links TRBV6-5 to TRBJ2-7; D ambiguous. The CDR3 extends over 11 amino acids. Germline V gives CDR1 MNHEY, CDR2 SVGAGI. V lost 5 bases to trimming and J lost 2 bases, with 4 bases between them. The CDR3 DNA reads as TGTGCCAGCAGTACTGCCTACGAGCAGTACTTC. Translation gives CASSTAYEQYF.

The gene calls are TRBV4-2 and TRBJ2-1; the D gene is possibly TRBD1 (6 bases). Trimming took 1 base from V and 8 from J, leaving 15 bases between them. The CDR3 has 15 residues. CDR1 and CDR2 (germline): LGHNA, YNFKEQ. Written as DNA, the CDR3 is TGTGCCAGCAGCCAAGGGGGGCTATCCATCGATGAGCAGTTCTTC. Its protein product is CASSQGGLSIDEQFF.

V gene TRBV6-5 combines with J gene TRBJ1-1; no reliable D call. V was trimmed by 6 bases and J by 9 bases, leaving 11 bases between them. This CDR3 has 11 amino acids. Per the germline V gene, CDR1 is MNHEY and CDR2 is SVGAGI. Written as DNA, the CDR3 is TGTGCCAGCAGCCCGGGGTTGCAAGCTTTCTTT. It codes for CASSPGLQAFF.

The chain carries TRBV11-3 and TRBJ1-1; D not certain. Trimming pared 2 bases from V and 7 bases from J, leaving 11 bases between. CDR1 and CDR2 (germline): SGHNT, YENEEA. CDR3 length: 13 residues. The chain's CDR3 is CASSLFRGDEAFF. The CDR3 coding sequence is TGTGCCAGCAGCTTATTTCGGGGTGATGAAGCTTTCTTT.

J is TRBJ2-5 and V is TRBV5-4; possibly TRBD2 for D (6 bases). The CDR3 is made up of 14 amino acids. Trimming stripped 4 bases from V and 4 bases from J, with 14 bases between. Germline CDR1 SGHNT, CDR2 YYREEE (reference sequence). CDR3 in amino acids: CASSTPGLRETQYF. CDR3 nucleotides: TGTGCCAGCAGCACTCCGGGACTTCGAGAGACCCAGTACTTC. Supplemented by reference TRBV5-4 and TRBJ2-5, the full variable domain reads ETGVTQSPTHLIKTRGQQVTLRCSSQSGHNTVSWYQQALGQGPQFIFQYYREEENGRGNFPPRFSGLQFPNYSSELNVNALELDDSALYLCASSTPGLRETQYFGPGTRLLVL.

The chain couples TRBV6-5 to TRBJ2-7; no definite D call. This CDR3 has 14 amino acids. CDR1 is MNHEY and CDR2 is SVGAGI in the germline V gene. V was pared by 2 bases and J by 1 base, with 9 bases between. The CDR3 spells CASSYNGFSYEQYF. The CDR3 DNA follows: TGTGCCAGCAGTTACAACGGTTTTTCCTACGAGCAGTACTTC.

The genes are TRBV7-2 and TRBJ2-7, with 10 bases lining up with TRBD2. The V gene end was trimmed by 6 bases and the J gene end by 2 bases; junction bases not matched to a gene: 7. Germline V CDR1 and CDR2: SGHTA, FQGNSA. CDR3 length: 15 residues. CDR3 amino acids: CASRQGLAVPYEQYF. CDR3 nucleotides: TGTGCCAGCAGACAAGGACTAGCGGTTCCCTACGAGCAGTACTTC.

This clone has more than one count but fewer than ten. This sequence joins TRBV9 and TRBJ1-1; no clear D. In germline, CDR1 is SGDLS, CDR2 YYNGEE. This CDR3 comprises 13 residues. The ends were cut back, 3 bases at V and 3 bases at J, with 9 bases in the middle. This CDR3 reads CASSARLDTEAFF. CDR3 nucleotides: TGTGCCAGCAGCGCCCGACTGGACACTGAAGCTTTCTTT.

V usage is TRBV6-5 and J usage is TRBJ2-5; TRBD1 matches 7 bases. With V trimmed by 6 bases and J by 1 base, 2 bases remained unmatched. This CDR3 comprises 13 residues. Germline V lookup: CDR1 MNHEY, CDR2 SVGAGI. In DNA form, the CDR3 reads TGTGCCAGCAGAGCAGGGGGCCAAGAGACCCAGTACTTC. Protein product: CASRAGGQETQYF.

Only one count was recorded for this clone. The rearrangement uses TRBV7-8 and TRBJ2-1, with D perhaps TRBD2 (6 bases). Germline V gene data show CDR1 as SGHVS and CDR2 as FQNEAQ. The V gene lost 3 bases and the J gene lost 4 bases, with 10 bases spanning the gap. The CDR3 sequence is 14 residues long. The CDR3, as DNA: TGTGCCAGCAGCTTCGGGACTGGTTACAATGAGCAGTTCTTC. Protein sequence: CASSFGTGYNEQFF.

This chain connects TRBV7-2 to TRBJ2-3; 11 bases match TRBD2. The V segment lost 2 bases and the J segment 7 bases; nucleotides outside the gene matches: 8. The CDR3 totals 16 residues. Germline CDR1 and CDR2: SGHTA and FQGNSA. CDR3 amino acids: CASSLQIAGGSNTQYF. CDR3 DNA: TGTGCCAGCAGCTTACAAATAGCGGGAGGGTCAAATACGCAGTATTTT.

This rearrangement joins TRBV7-3 to TRBJ2-1; D is ambiguous. Trimming left V 5 bases short and J 0 bases short, with 8 bases between. The CDR3 is made up of 14 amino acids. CDR1 is SGHTA and CDR2 is FQGTGA in the germline V gene. The CDR3 nucleotides are TGTGCCAGCAGCCCACAGAGCTCCTACAATGAGCAGTTCTTC. This sequence encodes CASSPQSSYNEQFF.

The chain has TRBV4-2 and TRBJ2-2; 9 bases fit TRBD2. The J segment lost 4 bases and the V segment lost 1 base, leaving 7 bases of the junction unmatched. Germline V gene lookup returns CDR1 LGHNA and CDR2 YNFKEQ. This CDR3 is 17 amino acids long. CDR3 bases: TGTGCCAGCAGCCAAGGTTCAGCGGGAGGCCTCACCGGGGAGCTGTTTTTT. Translated, it gives CASSQGSAGGLTGELFF.

V and J are TRBV9 and TRBJ1-2, with 8 positions matching TRBD1. J was trimmed by 4 bases and V by 4 bases; bases with no gene match: 15. CDR3 length equals 17 residues. Germline CDR1 reads SGDLS; CDR2 reads YYNGEE. As DNA, the CDR3 is TGTGCCAGCAGCCTAGGACCAGGGGGCCCACGAGGCTATGGCTACACCTTC. Translated, it gives CASSLGPGGPRGYGYTF.

The CDR3: CASFQRGEDGDIQYF. CDR3 nucleotides: TGTGCCAGCTTCCAGCGGGGGGAGGATGGGGACATTCAGTACTTC. The chain employs TRBV27 and TRBJ2-4; TRBD2 matches at 9 bases. Germline CDR1 and CDR2: MNHEY and SMNVEV (reference sequence). This CDR3 region has 15 residues. V was clipped by 8 bases and J by 8 bases; unmatched bases: 13.

V is TRBV6-6 and J is TRBJ1-5; the match to TRBD1 covers 8 bases. The CDR3 spans 16 residues. Germline CDR1 is MNHNY and CDR2 is SVGAGI (reference sequence). V shed 7 bases and J 2 bases; nucleotides not matched to a gene: 10. The CDR3 reads CASTMQDRVGNQPQHF. CDR3 nucleotide sequence: TGTGCCAGCACGATGCAGGACAGGGTAGGCAATCAGCCCCAGCATTTT.

The V gene is TRBV5-5, the J gene TRBJ1-1, with D tentatively TRBD1 (6 bases). Germline V gene sequence: CDR1 SGHKS, CDR2 YYEKEE (reference sequence). The CDR3 loop spans 15 amino acids. V lost 1 base and J lost 0, with 10 bases in between. The CDR3 spells CASSLLRDMNTEAFF. The CDR3 DNA reads as TGTGCCAGCAGCTTGTTACGGGACATGAACACTGAAGCTTTCTTT.

The V and J genes are TRBV14 and TRBJ1-1; D unresolved. Germline CDR1 reads SGHDN; CDR2 reads FVKESK. The CDR3 has 17 residues. V was trimmed by 1 base and J by 1 base, leaving 16 bases between them. The CDR3 bases are TGTGCCAGCAGCCAAGCTCCGCTCGGCAGGAAGAACACTGAAGCTTTCTTT. This sequence encodes CASSQAPLGRKNTEAFF.

This rearrangement joins TRBV19 to TRBJ2-2; 11 positions agree with TRBD2. Germline values: CDR1 LNHDA, CDR2 SQIVND (reference sequence). V gave up 6 bases and J gave up 4 bases; unmatched junction bases: 4. The CDR3 length is 15 residues. CDR3 nucleotide sequence: TGTGCCAGTAGATCTAGCGGGAGGTTCACCGGGGAGCTGTTTTTT. This sequence encodes CASRSSGRFTGELFF.

The CDR3 spells CASREQGMFTEAFF. The CDR3 nucleotides read TGTGCCAGCAGAGAGCAGGGTATGTTTACTGAAGCTTTCTTT. The rearrangement uses TRBV6-1 and TRBJ1-1; TRBD1 is a possible D gene (5 bases). Germline V gene data show CDR1 as MNHNS and CDR2 as SASEGT. V gave up 6 bases and J gave up 5 bases, with 16 bases separating them. The CDR3 spans 14 residues.

The CDR3 region is CASSAQGRGYTF. For the CDR3, the DNA is TGTGCCAGCAGCGCACAGGGAAGGGGCTACACCTTC. This chain joins TRBV2 and TRBJ1-2; tentative D call: TRBD1 (6 bases). Trimming left V 6 bases short and J 8 bases short, with 13 bases between. The CDR3 consists of 12 residues. Germline V gene lookup returns CDR1 SNHLY and CDR2 FYNNEI. The whole variable domain, filled in from reference TRBV2 and TRBJ1-2, reads EPEVTQTPSHQVTQMGQEVILRCVPISNHLYFYWYRQILGQKVEFLVSFYNNEISEKSEIFDDQFSVERPDGSNFTLKIRSTKLEDSAMYFCASSAQGRGYTFGSGTRLTVV.